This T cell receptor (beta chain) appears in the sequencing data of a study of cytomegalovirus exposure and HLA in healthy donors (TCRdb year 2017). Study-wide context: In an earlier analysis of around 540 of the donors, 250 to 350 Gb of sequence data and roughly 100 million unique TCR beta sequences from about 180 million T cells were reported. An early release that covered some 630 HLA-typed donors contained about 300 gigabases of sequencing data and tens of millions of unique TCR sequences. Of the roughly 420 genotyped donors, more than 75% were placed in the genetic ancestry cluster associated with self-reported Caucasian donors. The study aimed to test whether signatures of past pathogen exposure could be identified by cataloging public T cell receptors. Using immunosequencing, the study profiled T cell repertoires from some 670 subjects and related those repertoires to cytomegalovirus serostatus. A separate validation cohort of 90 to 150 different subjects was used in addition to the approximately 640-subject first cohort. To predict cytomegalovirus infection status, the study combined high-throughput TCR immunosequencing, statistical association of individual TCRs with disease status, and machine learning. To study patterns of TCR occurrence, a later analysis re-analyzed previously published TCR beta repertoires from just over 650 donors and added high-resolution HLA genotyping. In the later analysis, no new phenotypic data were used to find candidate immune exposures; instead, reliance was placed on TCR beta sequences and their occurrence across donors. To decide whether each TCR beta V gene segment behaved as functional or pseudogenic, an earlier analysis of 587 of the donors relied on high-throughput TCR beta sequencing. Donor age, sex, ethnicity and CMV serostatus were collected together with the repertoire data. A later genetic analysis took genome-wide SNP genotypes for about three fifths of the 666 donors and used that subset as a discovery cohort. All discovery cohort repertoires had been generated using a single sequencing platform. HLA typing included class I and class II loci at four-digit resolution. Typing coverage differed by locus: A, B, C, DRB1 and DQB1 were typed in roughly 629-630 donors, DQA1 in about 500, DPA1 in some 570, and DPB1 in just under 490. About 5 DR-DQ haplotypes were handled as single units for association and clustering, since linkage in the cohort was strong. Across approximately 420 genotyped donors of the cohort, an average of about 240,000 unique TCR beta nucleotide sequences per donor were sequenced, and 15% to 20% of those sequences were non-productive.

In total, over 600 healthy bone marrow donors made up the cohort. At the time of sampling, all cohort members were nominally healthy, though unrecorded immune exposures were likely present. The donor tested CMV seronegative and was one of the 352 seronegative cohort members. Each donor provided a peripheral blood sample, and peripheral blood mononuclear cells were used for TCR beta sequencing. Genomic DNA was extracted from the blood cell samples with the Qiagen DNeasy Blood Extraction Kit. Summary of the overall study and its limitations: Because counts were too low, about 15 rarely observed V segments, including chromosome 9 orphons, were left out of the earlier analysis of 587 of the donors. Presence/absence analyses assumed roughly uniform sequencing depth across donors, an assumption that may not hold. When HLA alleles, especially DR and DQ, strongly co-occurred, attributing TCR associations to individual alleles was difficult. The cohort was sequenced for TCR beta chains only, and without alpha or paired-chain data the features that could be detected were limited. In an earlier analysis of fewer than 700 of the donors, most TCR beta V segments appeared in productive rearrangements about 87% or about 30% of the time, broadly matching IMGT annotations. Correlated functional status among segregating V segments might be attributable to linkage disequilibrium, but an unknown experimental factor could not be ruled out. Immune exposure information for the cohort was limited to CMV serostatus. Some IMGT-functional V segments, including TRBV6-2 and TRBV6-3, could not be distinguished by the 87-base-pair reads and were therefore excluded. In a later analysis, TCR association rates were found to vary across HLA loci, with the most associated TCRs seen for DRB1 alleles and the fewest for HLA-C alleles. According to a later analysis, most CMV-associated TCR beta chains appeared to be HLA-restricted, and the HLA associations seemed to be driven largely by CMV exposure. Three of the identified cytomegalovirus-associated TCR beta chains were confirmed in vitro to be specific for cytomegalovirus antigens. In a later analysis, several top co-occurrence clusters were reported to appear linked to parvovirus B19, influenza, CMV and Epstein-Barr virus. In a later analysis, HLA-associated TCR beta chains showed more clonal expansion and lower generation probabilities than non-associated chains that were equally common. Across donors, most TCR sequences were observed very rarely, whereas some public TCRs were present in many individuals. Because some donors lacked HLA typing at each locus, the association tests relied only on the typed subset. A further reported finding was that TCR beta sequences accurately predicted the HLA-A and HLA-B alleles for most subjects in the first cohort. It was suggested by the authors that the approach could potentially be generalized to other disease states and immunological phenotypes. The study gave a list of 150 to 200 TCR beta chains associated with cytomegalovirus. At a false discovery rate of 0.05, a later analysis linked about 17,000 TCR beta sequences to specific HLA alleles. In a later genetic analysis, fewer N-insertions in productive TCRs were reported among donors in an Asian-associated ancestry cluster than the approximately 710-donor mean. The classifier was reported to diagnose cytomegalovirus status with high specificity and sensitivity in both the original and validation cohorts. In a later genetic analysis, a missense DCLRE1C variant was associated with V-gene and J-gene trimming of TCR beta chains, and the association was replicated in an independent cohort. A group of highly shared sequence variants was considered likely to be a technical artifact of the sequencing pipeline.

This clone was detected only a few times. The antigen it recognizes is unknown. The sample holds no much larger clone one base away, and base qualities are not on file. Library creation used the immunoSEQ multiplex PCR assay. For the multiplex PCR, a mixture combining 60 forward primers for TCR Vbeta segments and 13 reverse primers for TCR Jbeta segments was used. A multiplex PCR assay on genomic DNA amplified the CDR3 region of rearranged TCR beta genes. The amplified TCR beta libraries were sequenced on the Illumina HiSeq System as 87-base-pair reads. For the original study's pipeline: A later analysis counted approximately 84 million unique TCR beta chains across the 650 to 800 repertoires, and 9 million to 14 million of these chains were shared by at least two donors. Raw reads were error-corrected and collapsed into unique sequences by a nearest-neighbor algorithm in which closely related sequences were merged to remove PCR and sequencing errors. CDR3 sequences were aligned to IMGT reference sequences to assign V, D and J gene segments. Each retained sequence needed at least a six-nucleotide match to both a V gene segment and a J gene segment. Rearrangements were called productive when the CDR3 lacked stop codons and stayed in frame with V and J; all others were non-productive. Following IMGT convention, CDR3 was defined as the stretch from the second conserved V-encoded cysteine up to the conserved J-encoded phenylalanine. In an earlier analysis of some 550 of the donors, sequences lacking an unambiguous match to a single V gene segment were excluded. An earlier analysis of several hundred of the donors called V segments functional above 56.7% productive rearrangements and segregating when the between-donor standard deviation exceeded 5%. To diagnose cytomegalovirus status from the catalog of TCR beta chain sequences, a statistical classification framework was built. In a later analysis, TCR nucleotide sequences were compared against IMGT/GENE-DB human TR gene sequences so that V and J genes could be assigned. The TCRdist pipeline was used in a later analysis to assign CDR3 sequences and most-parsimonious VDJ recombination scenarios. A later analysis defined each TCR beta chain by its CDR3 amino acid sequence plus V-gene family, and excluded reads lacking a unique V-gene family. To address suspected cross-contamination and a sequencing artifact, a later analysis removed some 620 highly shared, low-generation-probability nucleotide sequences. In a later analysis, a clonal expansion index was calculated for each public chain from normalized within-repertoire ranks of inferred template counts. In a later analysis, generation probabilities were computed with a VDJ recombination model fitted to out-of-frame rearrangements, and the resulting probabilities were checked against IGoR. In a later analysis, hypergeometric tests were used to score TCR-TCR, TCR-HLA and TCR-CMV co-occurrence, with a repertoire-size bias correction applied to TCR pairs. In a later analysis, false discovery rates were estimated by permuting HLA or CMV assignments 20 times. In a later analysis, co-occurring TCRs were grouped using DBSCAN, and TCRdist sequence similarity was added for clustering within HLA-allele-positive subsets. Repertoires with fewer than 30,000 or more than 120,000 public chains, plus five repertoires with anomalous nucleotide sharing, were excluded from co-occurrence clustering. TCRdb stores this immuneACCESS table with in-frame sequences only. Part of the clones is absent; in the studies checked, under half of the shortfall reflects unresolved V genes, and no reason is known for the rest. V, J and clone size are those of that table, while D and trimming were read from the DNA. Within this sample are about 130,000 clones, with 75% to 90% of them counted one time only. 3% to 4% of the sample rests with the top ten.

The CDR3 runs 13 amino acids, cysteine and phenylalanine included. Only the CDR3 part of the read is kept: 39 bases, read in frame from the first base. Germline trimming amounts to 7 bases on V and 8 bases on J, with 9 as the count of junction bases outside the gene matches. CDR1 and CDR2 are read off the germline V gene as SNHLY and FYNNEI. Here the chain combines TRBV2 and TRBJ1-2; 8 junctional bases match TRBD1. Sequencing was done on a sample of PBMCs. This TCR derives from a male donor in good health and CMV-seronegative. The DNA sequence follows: TGTGCCAGCACCCGGACAGGGAACAACGGCTACACCTTC. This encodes CASTRTGNNGYTF.